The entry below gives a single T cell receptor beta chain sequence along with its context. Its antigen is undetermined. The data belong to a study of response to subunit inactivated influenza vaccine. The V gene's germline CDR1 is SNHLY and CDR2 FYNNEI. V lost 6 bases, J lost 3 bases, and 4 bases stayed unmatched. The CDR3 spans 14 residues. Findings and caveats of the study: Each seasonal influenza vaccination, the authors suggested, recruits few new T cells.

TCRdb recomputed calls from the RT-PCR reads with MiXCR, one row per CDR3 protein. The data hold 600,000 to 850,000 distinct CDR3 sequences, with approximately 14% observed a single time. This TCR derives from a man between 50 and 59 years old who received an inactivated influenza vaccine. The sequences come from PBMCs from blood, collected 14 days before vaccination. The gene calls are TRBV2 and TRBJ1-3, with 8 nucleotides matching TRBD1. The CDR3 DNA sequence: TGTGCCAGCAGACGAGGACAGGGTGGAAACACCATATATTTT. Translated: CASRRGQGGNTIYF.